This T cell receptor beta chain was obtained from a study of blood T cell repertoires in COVID-19. As for the study in general: The cDNA or gDNA used as material had been derived from T cells, B-cell-depleted T cells, or PBMCs.

Profiled with immunoSEQ multiplex PCR; TCRdb holds only in-frame clones, not every one. The data hold roughly 330,000 clones, with roughly 86% observed a single time. The germline V gene has CDR1 MGHDK and CDR2 SYGVNS. Trimming cost V 1 base and J 0 bases, with 7 bases left between them. This CDR3 is built from 16 residues. The sample taken for sequencing was PBMCs or T cells enriched from blood (not recorded which). The gene calls are TRBV25-1 and TRBJ2-6, with a weak D call TRBD2 (5 bases). This receptor was identified in a woman aged 30 to 39 who had recovered from COVID-19. CDR3 bases: TGTGCCAGCAGTGAATCGAGGGCCTCTGGGGCCAACGTCCTGACTTTC. Protein product: CASSESRASGANVLTF.